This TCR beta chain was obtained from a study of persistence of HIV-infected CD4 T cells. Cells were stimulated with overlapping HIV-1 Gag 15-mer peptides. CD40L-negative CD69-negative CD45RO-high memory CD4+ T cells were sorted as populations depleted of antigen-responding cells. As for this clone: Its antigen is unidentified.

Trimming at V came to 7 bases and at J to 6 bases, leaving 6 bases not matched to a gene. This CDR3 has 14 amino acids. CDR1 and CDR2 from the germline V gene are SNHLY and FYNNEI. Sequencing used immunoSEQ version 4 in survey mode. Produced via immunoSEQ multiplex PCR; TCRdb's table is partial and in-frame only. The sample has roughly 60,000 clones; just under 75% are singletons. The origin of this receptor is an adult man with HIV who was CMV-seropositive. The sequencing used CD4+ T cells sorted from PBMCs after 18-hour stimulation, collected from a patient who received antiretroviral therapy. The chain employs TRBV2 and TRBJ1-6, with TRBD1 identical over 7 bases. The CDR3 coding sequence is TGTGCCAGCATTTCTCGACAGGGTAATTCACCCCTCCACTTT. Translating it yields CASISRQGNSPLHF. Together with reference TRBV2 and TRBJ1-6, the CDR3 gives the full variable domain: EPEVTQTPSHQVTQMGQEVILRCVPISNHLYFYWYRQILGQKVEFLVSFYNNEISEKSEIFDDQFSVERPDGSNFTLKIRSTKLEDSAMYFCASISRQGNSPLHFGNGTRLTVT.